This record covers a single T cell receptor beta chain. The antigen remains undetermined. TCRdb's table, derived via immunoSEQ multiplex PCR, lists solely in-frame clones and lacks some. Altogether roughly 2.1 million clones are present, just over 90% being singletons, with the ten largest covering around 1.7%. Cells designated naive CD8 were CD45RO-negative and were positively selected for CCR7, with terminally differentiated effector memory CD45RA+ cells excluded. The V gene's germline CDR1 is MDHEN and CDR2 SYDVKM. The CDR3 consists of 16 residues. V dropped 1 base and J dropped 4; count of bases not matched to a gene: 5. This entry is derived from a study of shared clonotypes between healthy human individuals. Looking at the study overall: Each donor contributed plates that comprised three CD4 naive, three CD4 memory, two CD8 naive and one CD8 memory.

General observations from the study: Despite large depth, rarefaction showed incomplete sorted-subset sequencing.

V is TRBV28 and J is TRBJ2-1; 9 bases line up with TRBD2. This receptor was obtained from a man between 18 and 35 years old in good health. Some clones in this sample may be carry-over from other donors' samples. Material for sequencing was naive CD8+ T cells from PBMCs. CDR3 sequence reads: CASSLLTSGWYNEQFF. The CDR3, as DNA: TGTGCCAGCAGTTTATTAACTAGCGGGTGGTACAATGAGCAGTTCTTC.